This record covers a single T cell receptor beta chain. Its antigen is currently unknown. This entry comes from a study of cytomegalovirus exposure and HLA in healthy donors. Study outcomes and limitations: Sequencing depth roughly uniform across donors was assumed in presence/absence analyses.

Use of 60 Vbeta and 13 Jbeta primers characterized the PCR. This table comes from immunoSEQ multiplex PCR, and its TCRdb copy is limited to in-frame clones, with some not included. Of 90,000 to 120,000 clones listed, about 85% were seen once; the top ten hold around 2%. The TCR sequence derives from a man aged 30 to 39 in good health and CMV-seronegative. Material: PBMCs.

CDR3 loop: CASSQDDGGGYEQYF. CDR3 DNA: TGCGCCAGCAGCCAAGATGACGGAGGCGGCTACGAGCAGTACTTC. V usage is TRBV4-1 and J usage is TRBJ2-7; TRBD2 might be the D (5 bases). Per germline, CDR1 MGHRA and CDR2 YSYEKL. V was cut by 0 bases and J by 3 bases, with 12 bases left in between. The CDR3 has 15 residues.